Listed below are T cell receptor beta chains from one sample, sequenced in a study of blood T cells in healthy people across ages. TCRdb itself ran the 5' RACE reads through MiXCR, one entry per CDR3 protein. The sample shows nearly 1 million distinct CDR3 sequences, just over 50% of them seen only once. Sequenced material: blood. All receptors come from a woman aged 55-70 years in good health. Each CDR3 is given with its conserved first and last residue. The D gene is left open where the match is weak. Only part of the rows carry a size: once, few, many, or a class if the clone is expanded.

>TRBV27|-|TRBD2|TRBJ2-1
CASSLGLASSNEQFF
TGTGCCAGCAGTTTGGGACTAGCGAGTTCCAATGAGCAGTTCTTC
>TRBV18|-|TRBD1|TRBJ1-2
CASSPTPTGGYGYTF
TGTGCCAGCTCACCCACACCCACAGGGGGCTATGGCTACACCTTC
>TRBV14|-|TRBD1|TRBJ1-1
CASRDGTGDMNTEAFF
TGTGCCAGCAGAGACGGGACAGGCGACATGAACACTGAAGCTTTCTTT
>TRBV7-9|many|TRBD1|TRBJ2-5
CASRAGGETQYF
TGCGCCAGCAGAGCAGGGGGAGAGACCCAGTACTTC
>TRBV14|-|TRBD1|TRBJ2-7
CASSHATGEGTYEQYF
TGTGCCAGCAGCCATGCGACAGGGGAAGGGACCTACGAGCAGTACTTC
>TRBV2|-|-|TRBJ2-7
CASSAGSHSYEQYF
TGTGCCAGCAGTGCGGGTTCCCACTCCTACGAGCAGTACTTC
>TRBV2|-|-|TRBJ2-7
CATKAGGKSYEQYF
TGTGCCACAAAAGCCGGGGGAAAGTCCTACGAGCAGTACTTC
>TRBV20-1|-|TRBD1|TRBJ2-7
CSAYPDRDRGHEQYF
TGCAGTGCTTATCCCGACCGGGACAGGGGGCATGAGCAGTACTTC
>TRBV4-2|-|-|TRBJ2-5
CASSQEAGGRGKETQYF
TGTGCCAGCAGCCAAGAGGCAGGAGGGAGGGGGAAAGAGACCCAGTACTTC
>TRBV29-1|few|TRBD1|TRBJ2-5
CSVRPTGVETQYF
TGCAGCGTCCGACCCACAGGGGTAGAGACCCAGTACTTC
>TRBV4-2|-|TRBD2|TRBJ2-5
CASSQDGSSGDQETQYF
TGTGCCAGCAGCCAAGATGGGTCTAGCGGGGACCAAGAGACCCAGTACTTC
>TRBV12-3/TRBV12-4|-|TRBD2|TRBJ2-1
CASSPFTAGEYRNEQFF
TGTGCCAGCAGTCCATTCACCGCGGGAGAGTATCGGAATGAGCAGTTCTTC
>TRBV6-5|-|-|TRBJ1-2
CASSDPPYGYTF
TGTGCCAGCAGTGACCCTCCTTATGGCTACACCTTC
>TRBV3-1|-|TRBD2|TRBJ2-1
CATSSGRYNEQFF
TGTGCCACCTCTAGCGGGAGATACAATGAGCAGTTCTTC
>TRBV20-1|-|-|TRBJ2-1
CSARDVRRGNNEQFF
TGCAGTGCTAGAGATGTCCGGCGGGGAAACAATGAGCAGTTCTTC
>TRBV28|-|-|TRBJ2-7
CASSVTRDLPTKQYF
TGTGCCAGCAGTGTAACCCGGGACTTACCGACGAAGCAGTACTTC